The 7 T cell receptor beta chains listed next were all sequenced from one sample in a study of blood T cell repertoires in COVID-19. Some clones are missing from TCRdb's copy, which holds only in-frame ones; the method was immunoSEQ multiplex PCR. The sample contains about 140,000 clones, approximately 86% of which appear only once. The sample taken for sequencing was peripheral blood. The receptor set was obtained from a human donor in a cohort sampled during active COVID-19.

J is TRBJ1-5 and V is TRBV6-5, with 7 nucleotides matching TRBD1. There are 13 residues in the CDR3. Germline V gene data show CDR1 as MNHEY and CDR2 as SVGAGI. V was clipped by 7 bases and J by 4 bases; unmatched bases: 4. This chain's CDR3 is CASTTGENQPQHF. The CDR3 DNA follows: TGTGCCAGCACCACAGGGGAAAATCAGCCCCAGCATTTT.

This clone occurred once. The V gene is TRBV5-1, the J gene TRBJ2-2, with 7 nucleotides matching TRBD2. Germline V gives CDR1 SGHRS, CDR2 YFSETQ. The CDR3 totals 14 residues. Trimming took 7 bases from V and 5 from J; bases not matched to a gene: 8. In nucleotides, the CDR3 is TGCGCCAGCTCAATGGGAGGGGCTACCGGGGAGCTGTTTTTT. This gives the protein CASSMGGATGELFF.

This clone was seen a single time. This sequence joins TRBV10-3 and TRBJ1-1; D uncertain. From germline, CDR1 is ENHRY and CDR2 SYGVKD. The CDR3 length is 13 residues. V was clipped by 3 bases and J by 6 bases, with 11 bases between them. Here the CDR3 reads CAISDPGRAEAFF. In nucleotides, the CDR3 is TGTGCCATCAGTGACCCGGGGAGGGCTGAAGCTTTCTTT.

The chain's CDR3 is CASSALGQGLNEQYF. In DNA form, the CDR3 reads TGTGCCAGCAGTGCGTTGGGTCAGGGTCTTAACGAGCAGTACTTC. This chain uses TRBV5-4 with TRBJ2-7, with D tentatively TRBD1 (5 bases). V shed 5 bases and J shed 5 bases, with 20 bases lying between them. The V gene's germline CDR1 is SGHNT and CDR2 YYREEE (reference sequence). This CDR3 is 15 amino acids long.

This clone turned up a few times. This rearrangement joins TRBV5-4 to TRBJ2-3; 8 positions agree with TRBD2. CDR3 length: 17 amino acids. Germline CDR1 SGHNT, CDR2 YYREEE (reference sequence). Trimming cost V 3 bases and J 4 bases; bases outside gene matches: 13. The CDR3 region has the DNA TGTGCCAGCAGCTCTCCCGGGGGGGTAGGATATTCAGATACGCAGTATTTT. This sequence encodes CASSSPGGVGYSDTQYF.

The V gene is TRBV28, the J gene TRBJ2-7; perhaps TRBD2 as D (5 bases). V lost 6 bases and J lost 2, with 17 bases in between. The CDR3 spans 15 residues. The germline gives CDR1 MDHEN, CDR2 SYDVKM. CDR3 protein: CASSPQLGGPYEQYF. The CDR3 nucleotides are TGTGCCAGCAGCCCGCAACTAGGCGGCCCCTACGAGCAGTACTTC. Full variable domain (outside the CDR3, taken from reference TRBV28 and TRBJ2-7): DVKVTQSSRYLVKRTGEKVFLECVQDMDHENMFWYRQDPGLGLRLIYFSYDVKMKEKGDIPEGYSVSREKKERFSLILESASTNQTSMYLCASSPQLGGPYEQYFGPGTRLTVT.

The CDR3 DNA sequence: TGTGCCAGCAGTTTACTGACAGGGGGCGACACCTACGAGCAGTACTTC. This gives the protein CASSLLTGGDTYEQYF. The chain joins TRBV27 to TRBJ2-7; 10 bases are a match to TRBD1. The length of the CDR3 is 16 residues. V lost 2 bases and J lost 2; bases outside the gene matches: 6. Germline V gives CDR1 MNHEY, CDR2 SMNVEV (reference sequence).